These T cell receptor beta chains were read from a single sample in a study of blood T cell repertoires in COVID-19. Produced via immunoSEQ multiplex PCR; TCRdb's table is partial and in-frame only. Altogether roughly 250,000 clones are present, 65% to 80% being singletons, with the ten largest covering approximately 4%. Sequencing was carried out using peripheral blood. Receptor source: a woman aged 40-49 years with active or convalescent COVID-19. Each CDR3 is given with its conserved first and last residue. A D gene is named only where the DNA matches it firmly. Clone sizes are given selectively: once, few, many, or a class where the clone is expanded.

TGTGCCAGCAGGGGACAGGGTTGCATAGCCTGCGGCTACACCTTC	CASRGQGCIACGYTF	-	TRBV21-1	TRBJ1-2	once
TGTGCCACCAGCAGAGATCGCGACCTCGGGGAGCCCCAGCATTTT	CATSRDRDLGEPQHF	-	TRBV15	TRBJ1-5	-
TGCGCCAGCAGTGACAGGACAAACTCTGGAAACACCATATATTTT	CASSDRTNSGNTIYF	-	TRBV10-2	TRBJ1-3	-
TGTGCCAGCACCGGTGGGGGCAGATACACTGAAGCTTTCTTT	CASTGGGRYTEAFF	-	TRBV6-5	TRBJ1-1	-
TGTGCCATCAGTGATGATGGGGCCATCTCACCCCTCCACTTT	CAISDDGAISPLHF	-	TRBV10-3	TRBJ1-6	once
TGTGCCAGCAGCCAAGATGGGCAGGGGCGCGAGGGCTACACCTTC	CASSQDGQGREGYTF	-	TRBV4-2	TRBJ1-2	-
TGCGCCAGCAGATATCAGACAGGGGACTATGGCTACACCTTC	CASRYQTGDYGYTF	TRBD1	TRBV5-1	TRBJ1-2	-
TGTGCCAGCAGTTTGTCGCAGGGGGCAAATCAGCCCCAGCATTTT	CASSLSQGANQPQHF	TRBD1	TRBV27	TRBJ1-5	-
TGTGCCAGCACCCCACCCACAGGAAACACCATATATTTT	CASTPPTGNTIYF	-	TRBV12-3/TRBV12-4	TRBJ1-3	-
TGTGCCTGGAACACCGGAGACTATGGCTACACCTTC	CAWNTGDYGYTF	-	TRBV28	TRBJ1-2	-
TGTGCCTCCGGGGCGGGGGGCGCGGGCTACACCTTC	CASGAGGAGYTF	-	TRBV10-3	TRBJ1-2	-
TGTGCCAGCAGCCCCGGGGTATCACCGACCGGACCGTTCTTC	CASSPGVSPTGPFF	-	TRBV4-2	TRBJ2-1	-
TGTGCCTGGAGTGAGGCAGGGGGCCTTAGCAATCAGCCCCAGCATTTT	CAWSEAGGLSNQPQHF	TRBD1	TRBV30	TRBJ1-5	-
TGTGCCAGCCGAACCAGGACAGGGATTGGGTCCACAGATACGCAGTATTTT	CASRTRTGIGSTDTQYF	TRBD1	TRBV18	TRBJ2-3	few